A selection of T cell receptor beta chains follows, all from one sample in a study of Graves' ophthalmopathy and Graves' hyperthyroidism. MiXCR, applied by TCRdb to the multiplex PCR reads, yields one record per CDR3 protein. The sample lists about 1.2 million distinct CDR3 sequences; about 40% were seen once. Material: peripheral blood or thyroid tissue (not recorded which). These receptors all stem from an adult man with Graves' hyperthyroidism. Each CDR3 is given with its conserved first and last residue. A D gene is named only where the DNA matches it firmly. Only part of the rows carry a size: once, few, many, or a class if the clone is expanded.

cdr3_length: 13; clone_size: many; d_call: -; v_call: TRBV24-1; j_call: TRBJ1-1; cdr3_nt: TGTGCCACCAGTGTCTCGGCGGGCACTGAAGCTTTCTTT; cdr3_aa: CATSVSAGTEAFF
cdr3_length: 14; clone_size: few; d_call: TRBD1; v_call: TRBV10-3; j_call: TRBJ1-6; cdr3_nt: TGTGCCATCAGGGCGACAGGGCTTAATTCACCCCTCCACTTT; cdr3_aa: CAIRATGLNSPLHF
cdr3_length: 18; clone_size: few; d_call: -; v_call: TRBV4-1; j_call: TRBJ1-4; cdr3_nt: TGCGCCAGCAGCCAAGCGGAGTTGGGGACGGGAACTAATGAAAAACTGTTTTTT; cdr3_aa: CASSQAELGTGTNEKLFF
cdr3_length: 15; clone_size: -; d_call: TRBD1; v_call: TRBV19; j_call: TRBJ1-5; cdr3_nt: TGTGCCAGTAGTGCAGGACAGGGGGCCAGTCAGCCCCAGCATTTT; cdr3_aa: CASSAGQGASQPQHF
cdr3_length: 14; clone_size: -; d_call: TRBD2; v_call: TRBV20-1; j_call: TRBJ2-7; cdr3_nt: TGCAGTGCTCAAGGCCGACTAGCGGGTAACGAGCAGTACTTC; cdr3_aa: CSAQGRLAGNEQYF
cdr3_length: 16; clone_size: -; d_call: -; v_call: TRBV7-8; j_call: TRBJ1-5; cdr3_nt: TGTGCCAGCAGTTTATTTGGGCAGGCGAGCAATCAGCCCCAGCATTTT; cdr3_aa: CASSLFGQASNQPQHF
cdr3_length: 12; clone_size: -; d_call: -; v_call: TRBV10-3; j_call: TRBJ1-4; cdr3_nt: TGTGCCATCGGGGGGGGAGGTGAAAAACTGTTTTTT; cdr3_aa: CAIGGGGEKLFF
cdr3_length: 15; clone_size: many; d_call: -; v_call: TRBV7-9; j_call: TRBJ2-7; cdr3_nt: TGTGCCAGCAGCTTAACCAGGGGCCAGCGCTACAAGCAGTACTTC; cdr3_aa: CASSLTRGQRYKQYF
cdr3_length: 16; clone_size: -; d_call: TRBD2; v_call: TRBV7-2; j_call: TRBJ2-7; cdr3_nt: TGTGCCAGCAGCGCTCTAGCGGGGGCGATTCCCTACGAGCAGTACTTC; cdr3_aa: CASSALAGAIPYEQYF
cdr3_length: 14; clone_size: many; d_call: TRBD1; v_call: TRBV24-1; j_call: TRBJ1-2; cdr3_nt: TGTGCCACCAGTGAAGGACAGGGGCGTCGTGGCTACACCTTC; cdr3_aa: CATSEGQGRRGYTF
cdr3_length: 15; clone_size: few; d_call: TRBD2; v_call: TRBV29-1; j_call: TRBJ2-3; cdr3_nt: TGCAGCGTCGCCGTACTAGCGGGAGCAGGAGATACGCAGTATTTT; cdr3_aa: CSVAVLAGAGDTQYF
cdr3_length: 14; clone_size: -; d_call: -; v_call: TRBV29-1; j_call: TRBJ1-4; cdr3_nt: TGCAGCGTTATGAGGGGAGCCAGTTGGGAAAAACTGTTTTTT; cdr3_aa: CSVMRGASWEKLFF
cdr3_length: 15; clone_size: -; d_call: TRBD1; v_call: TRBV15; j_call: TRBJ1-6; cdr3_nt: TGTGCCACCGCGGGGACAGGGGGCCGAAATTCACCCCTCCACTTT; cdr3_aa: CATAGTGGRNSPLHF
cdr3_length: 14; clone_size: many; d_call: -; v_call: TRBV12-3/TRBV12-4; j_call: TRBJ1-1; cdr3_nt: TGTGCCAGCAGTTCCTCAGCCATGAACACTGAAGCTTTCTTT; cdr3_aa: CASSSSAMNTEAFF
cdr3_length: 16; clone_size: -; d_call: -; v_call: TRBV5-6; j_call: TRBJ2-7; cdr3_nt: TGTGCCAGCAGCCCTGGGTGGGGTGGGGCGTCCTACGAGCAGTACTTC; cdr3_aa: CASSPGWGGASYEQYF
cdr3_length: 16; clone_size: few; d_call: TRBD1; v_call: TRBV6-2/TRBV6-3; j_call: TRBJ2-2; cdr3_nt: TGTGCCAGCAGTAAACCGGGACAGTCGAACACCGGGGAGCTGTTTTTT; cdr3_aa: CASSKPGQSNTGELFF
cdr3_length: 15; clone_size: -; d_call: -; v_call: TRBV7-2; j_call: TRBJ1-5; cdr3_nt: TGTGCCAGCAGTTCCGCAGTGGGTAGCAATCAGCCCCAGCATTTT; cdr3_aa: CASSSAVGSNQPQHF
cdr3_length: 13; clone_size: many; d_call: -; v_call: TRBV15; j_call: TRBJ2-7; cdr3_nt: TGTGCCACCAGCAGAGGACCTACTCGGGAGCAGTACTTC; cdr3_aa: CATSRGPTREQYF
cdr3_length: 11; clone_size: few; d_call: -; v_call: TRBV10-3; j_call: TRBJ2-7; cdr3_nt: TGTGCTAGAACTAGTGGCTACGAGCAGTACTTC; cdr3_aa: CARTSGYEQYF
cdr3_length: 13; clone_size: many; d_call: -; v_call: TRBV2; j_call: TRBJ2-3; cdr3_nt: TGTGCCAGCAGCGTCGCGAGCACAGATACGCAGTATTTT; cdr3_aa: CASSVASTDTQYF
cdr3_length: 16; clone_size: -; d_call: TRBD1; v_call: TRBV19; j_call: TRBJ1-2; cdr3_nt: TGTGCCAGTACTATGTCGAAAGACAGGGCGAACTATGGCTACACCTTC; cdr3_aa: CASTMSKDRANYGYTF
cdr3_length: 16; clone_size: -; d_call: -; v_call: TRBV7-2; j_call: TRBJ1-2; cdr3_nt: TGTGCCAGCAGCTTAGGTAGCAGTTGGAGAAACTATGGCTACACCTTC; cdr3_aa: CASSLGSSWRNYGYTF
cdr3_length: 14; clone_size: -; d_call: -; v_call: TRBV7-9; j_call: TRBJ2-7; cdr3_nt: TGTGCCAGCAGCTTAATTCGGAGACCCTACGAGCAGTACTTC; cdr3_aa: CASSLIRRPYEQYF
cdr3_length: 15; clone_size: -; d_call: TRBD2; v_call: TRBV7-6; j_call: TRBJ2-5; cdr3_nt: TGTGCCAGCAAGCCAGTTGCGGGGGTGGAAGAGACCCAGTACTTC; cdr3_aa: CASKPVAGVEETQYF
cdr3_length: 13; clone_size: many; d_call: TRBD2; v_call: TRBV5-8; j_call: TRBJ2-7; cdr3_nt: TGTGCCAGCAGAACTAGCGGGGGGGCCGAGCAGTACTTC; cdr3_aa: CASRTSGGAEQYF
cdr3_length: 13; clone_size: -; d_call: -; v_call: TRBV6-5; j_call: TRBJ1-2; cdr3_nt: TGTGCCAGCAGTTCGTTGGGGGGTTCTGGCTACACCTTC; cdr3_aa: CASSSLGGSGYTF
cdr3_length: 17; clone_size: -; d_call: -; v_call: TRBV11-2; j_call: TRBJ2-6; cdr3_nt: TGTGCCAGCAGCTTAGAGACGGCCTGGGCGGGGGCCAACGTCCTGACTTTC; cdr3_aa: CASSLETAWAGANVLTF
cdr3_length: 14; clone_size: -; d_call: -; v_call: TRBV5-5; j_call: TRBJ2-6; cdr3_nt: TGTGCCAGCGGCGCTGGGCTCGGGGCCAACGTCCTGACTTTC; cdr3_aa: CASGAGLGANVLTF
cdr3_length: 13; clone_size: -; d_call: TRBD2; v_call: TRBV20-1; j_call: TRBJ2-5; cdr3_nt: TGCAGTGCTAGAGTAACGGGGGGGGAGACCCAGTACTTC; cdr3_aa: CSARVTGGETQYF
cdr3_length: 13; clone_size: many; d_call: TRBD1; v_call: TRBV29-1; j_call: TRBJ1-1; cdr3_nt: TGCAGCGTTGCGGACAGGCCGAACACTGAAGCTTTCTTT; cdr3_aa: CSVADRPNTEAFF
cdr3_length: 12; clone_size: -; d_call: -; v_call: TRBV5-6; j_call: TRBJ2-7; cdr3_nt: TGTGCCAGCAGCATAAACTCGGGAGAGCAGTACTTC; cdr3_aa: CASSINSGEQYF
cdr3_length: 15; clone_size: -; d_call: -; v_call: TRBV4-3; j_call: TRBJ2-5; cdr3_nt: TGCGCCAGCAGCCAAGATTTCGCGGGGAAGGGGACCCAGTACTTC; cdr3_aa: CASSQDFAGKGTQYF
cdr3_length: 12; clone_size: many; d_call: -; v_call: TRBV12-3/TRBV12-4; j_call: TRBJ1-5; cdr3_nt: TGTGCCAGCAGTTTTGGCGGCCAGCCCCAGCATTTT; cdr3_aa: CASSFGGQPQHF
cdr3_length: 15; clone_size: -; d_call: -; v_call: TRBV2; j_call: TRBJ2-5; cdr3_nt: TGTGCCAGCAGTCAGGGGATAGGTCTAAGCGAGACCCAGTACTTC; cdr3_aa: CASSQGIGLSETQYF
cdr3_length: 20; clone_size: once; d_call: -; v_call: TRBV11-1; j_call: TRBJ1-1; cdr3_nt: TGTGCCAGCAGCTTAGGACAGGTGAAAGGCAGCCGCACAGGGAGGACTGAAGCTTTCTTT; cdr3_aa: CASSLGQVKGSRTGRTEAFF
cdr3_length: 17; clone_size: -; d_call: TRBD1; v_call: TRBV12-3/TRBV12-4; j_call: TRBJ1-4; cdr3_nt: TGTGCCAGCAGTTTAGCCCGAGGGACAGCAACTAATGAAAAACTGTTTTTT; cdr3_aa: CASSLARGTATNEKLFF
cdr3_length: 14; clone_size: few; d_call: -; v_call: TRBV7-9; j_call: TRBJ1-4; cdr3_nt: TGTGCCAGCAGCCCCGGGACCCTTAATGAAAAACTGTTTTTT; cdr3_aa: CASSPGTLNEKLFF
cdr3_length: 14; clone_size: many; d_call: -; v_call: TRBV15; j_call: TRBJ1-6; cdr3_nt: TGTGCCACCACCCTCCCGGGACGGAATTCACCCCTCCACTTT; cdr3_aa: CATTLPGRNSPLHF
cdr3_length: 15; clone_size: many; d_call: -; v_call: TRBV19; j_call: TRBJ2-2; cdr3_nt: TGTGCCAGTGCTTTGGGGGCGGGAGTAAGCGGGGAGCTGTTTTTT; cdr3_aa: CASALGAGVSGELFF
cdr3_length: 12; clone_size: few; d_call: -; v_call: TRBV29-1; j_call: TRBJ1-2; cdr3_nt: TGCAGCGTTGTCCGGGGCTTCTATGGCTACACCTTC; cdr3_aa: CSVVRGFYGYTF
cdr3_length: 13; clone_size: few; d_call: -; v_call: TRBV10-3; j_call: TRBJ1-5; cdr3_nt: TGTGCCATCAGTGAGCTGAGCAATCAGCCCCAGCATTTT; cdr3_aa: CAISELSNQPQHF
cdr3_length: 19; clone_size: few; d_call: TRBD1; v_call: TRBV6-1; j_call: TRBJ2-6; cdr3_nt: TGTGCCAGCAGTCCCCGGACAGGGGGCGCTTCTACTGGGGCCAACGTCCTGACTTTC; cdr3_aa: CASSPRTGGASTGANVLTF
cdr3_length: 16; clone_size: few; d_call: TRBD1; v_call: TRBV10-2; j_call: TRBJ1-1; cdr3_nt: TGTGCCAGCAGTGCCGGGACAGGGCGGGTGAACACTGAAGCTTTCTTT; cdr3_aa: CASSAGTGRVNTEAFF
cdr3_length: 12; clone_size: many; d_call: -; v_call: TRBV10-2; j_call: TRBJ1-2; cdr3_nt: TGCGCCAGCAGTGATGGGACCTATGGCTACACCTTC; cdr3_aa: CASSDGTYGYTF
cdr3_length: 13; clone_size: few; d_call: TRBD2; v_call: TRBV10-3; j_call: TRBJ2-5; cdr3_nt: TGTGCCATCTCCCTAGCGGGAGGAGAGACCCAGTACTTC; cdr3_aa: CAISLAGGETQYF
cdr3_length: 17; clone_size: many; d_call: TRBD1; v_call: TRBV7-8; j_call: TRBJ1-6; cdr3_nt: TGTGCCAGCAGCTTAGCGCTGTTGACAGGGGGTCTTTCACCCCTCCACTTT; cdr3_aa: CASSLALLTGGLSPLHF
cdr3_length: 15; clone_size: -; d_call: TRBD1; v_call: TRBV5-4; j_call: TRBJ2-7; cdr3_nt: TGTGCCAGCAGCTTGGCAAGGACAGGGCAGTACGAGCAGTACTTC; cdr3_aa: CASSLARTGQYEQYF
cdr3_length: 14; clone_size: many; d_call: TRBD1; v_call: TRBV5-4; j_call: TRBJ2-5; cdr3_nt: TGTGCCAGCAGCTTACGACAGGGGAAAGAGACCCAGTACTTC; cdr3_aa: CASSLRQGKETQYF
cdr3_length: 14; clone_size: many; d_call: -; v_call: TRBV2; j_call: TRBJ2-2; cdr3_nt: TGTGCCAGCAGTGATAACCTCTACACCGGGGAGCTGTTTTTT; cdr3_aa: CASSDNLYTGELFF
cdr3_length: 16; clone_size: -; d_call: -; v_call: TRBV7-9; j_call: TRBJ2-7; cdr3_nt: TGTGCCAGCAGCCCAGGACTATTAGCGGAATTCTACGAGCAGTACTTC; cdr3_aa: CASSPGLLAEFYEQYF
cdr3_length: 15; clone_size: many; d_call: -; v_call: TRBV7-9; j_call: TRBJ1-4; cdr3_nt: TGTGCCAGCAGCTTAGGGGATTGGACTAATGAAAAACTGTTTTTT; cdr3_aa: CASSLGDWTNEKLFF
cdr3_length: 15; clone_size: -; d_call: -; v_call: TRBV10-2; j_call: TRBJ2-7; cdr3_nt: TGCGCCAGCAGTCCACATGACAGCCTTTCCTACGAGCAGTACTTC; cdr3_aa: CASSPHDSLSYEQYF
cdr3_length: 15; clone_size: many; d_call: TRBD1; v_call: TRBV7-2; j_call: TRBJ2-7; cdr3_nt: TGTGCCAGCAGCTTGACAGGGGTCAGCTCCTACGAGCAGTACTTC; cdr3_aa: CASSLTGVSSYEQYF
cdr3_length: 17; clone_size: -; d_call: TRBD2; v_call: TRBV5-1; j_call: TRBJ2-5; cdr3_nt: TGCGCCAGCAGCGGACTTCGGACTAGCGGGGGGCAAGAGACCCAGTACTTC; cdr3_aa: CASSGLRTSGGQETQYF
cdr3_length: 19; clone_size: -; d_call: TRBD1; v_call: TRBV11-2; j_call: TRBJ2-6; cdr3_nt: TGTGCCAGCAGCTCCCGACCGGGACAGGGGGATGCTGGGGCCAACGTCCTGACTTTC; cdr3_aa: CASSSRPGQGDAGANVLTF
cdr3_length: 13; clone_size: -; d_call: -; v_call: TRBV10-3; j_call: TRBJ1-5; cdr3_nt: TGTGCCACCGTTGGGACGGAGAATCAGCCCCAGCATTTT; cdr3_aa: CATVGTENQPQHF
cdr3_length: 11; clone_size: many; d_call: -; v_call: TRBV29-1; j_call: TRBJ1-2; cdr3_nt: TGCAGCGTTCGACGGATAAATGGCTACACCTTC; cdr3_aa: CSVRRINGYTF